The next 12 T cell receptor beta chains were all read from a single sample in a study of T-cell memory formation after mild COVID-19. TCRdb called the 5' RACE reads again in MiXCR, with one record for every CDR3 protein. The repertoire holds some 280,000 distinct CDR3 sequences, around 16% seen once, with approximately 25% in the top ten. The specimen sequenced was PBMCs or a T cell subset sorted from them (not recorded which). Receptor source: a man younger than 35 who had mild COVID-19 (a few samples of this study predate the infection). Cell type and time point are not known.

The rearrangement joins TRBV20-1 to TRBJ1-5, with 9 bases identical to TRBD1. The CDR3 covers 16 residues. Germline values: CDR1 DFQATT, CDR2 SNEGSKA (reference sequence). With V trimmed by 0 bases and J by 6 bases, 9 bases remained unmatched. The CDR3 loop reads CSARDRGQGMGQPQHF. The DNA for the CDR3 is TGCAGTGCTAGAGATAGGGGACAGGGAATGGGTCAGCCCCAGCATTTT.

The chain has TRBV7-3 and TRBJ2-5; no clear D gene. The germline gives CDR1 SGHTA, CDR2 FQGTGA. This CDR3 comprises 13 residues. The ends were cut back, 4 bases at V and 3 bases at J, with 9 bases in the middle. CDR3 sequence reads: CASSSSREETQYF. The CDR3 DNA reads TGTGCCAGCAGCTCCTCCCGGGAAGAGACCCAGTACTTC.

The chain links TRBV5-1 to TRBJ2-5; TRBD1 matches 7 bases. Germline loops: CDR1 SGHRS, CDR2 YFSETQ. The CDR3 totals 15 residues. Trimming cost V 3 bases and J 2 bases; bases outside gene matches: 7. CDR3 nucleotides: TGCGCCAGCAGCTCCGGGACAGCGTTACAAGAGACCCAGTACTTC. Protein sequence: CASSSGTALQETQYF.

This clonotype was observed a handful of times. V gene TRBV7-9 combines with J gene TRBJ1-2; perhaps TRBD1 as D (5 bases). Germline loops: CDR1 SEHNR, CDR2 FQNEAQ (reference sequence). This CDR3 contains 13 residues. The V end was cut by 2 bases, the J end by 4 bases, with 8 bases between. This CDR3 reads CASSLQGPYGYTF. CDR3 coding DNA: TGTGCCAGCAGCTTACAGGGTCCCTATGGCTACACCTTC.

The sample holds a few counts of this clonotype. The J gene is TRBJ2-3, the V gene TRBV6-2 or TRBV6-3; D possibly corresponds to TRBD2 (6 bases). V dropped 8 bases and J dropped 8 bases, with 11 bases sitting between them. Germline V gene lookup returns CDR1 MNHEY and CDR2 SVGEGT. CDR3 length: 11 residues. The CDR3 loop is CASGLGGTQYF. In nucleotides, the CDR3 is TGTGCCAGCGGGCTGGGGGGTACGCAGTATTTT.

V gene TRBV20-1 combines with J gene TRBJ2-3; the D gene is possibly TRBD1 (6 bases). V shed 5 bases and J shed 1 base, with 10 bases lying between them. There are 13 residues in the CDR3. Looked up from germline, CDR1 is DFQATT and CDR2 is SNEGSKA (reference sequence). This CDR3 reads CSASTGGTDTQYF. DNA of the CDR3: TGCAGTGCTTCGACAGGCGGCACAGATACGCAGTATTTT.

The chain employs TRBV20-1 and TRBJ2-1; a possible D gene is TRBD2 (6 bases). CDR1 and CDR2 from the germline V gene are DFQATT and SNEGSKA (reference sequence). The V gene lost 1 base and the J gene lost 0 bases, with 10 bases spanning the gap. The CDR3 is 15 amino acids. CDR3 protein: CSARGAGNSYNEQFF. The CDR3 nucleotides read TGCAGTGCTAGAGGGGCGGGGAACTCCTACAATGAGCAGTTCTTC.

This rearrangement joins TRBV6-4 to TRBJ2-3; 11 bases are a match to TRBD2. The V gene end was trimmed by 3 bases and the J gene end by 4 bases; junction bases not matched to a gene: 3. Germline CDR1 MRHNA, CDR2 SNTAGT. The CDR3 has 15 amino acids. CDR3 residues: CASSEQTSGADTQYF. The CDR3 bases are TGTGCCAGCAGTGAACAGACTAGCGGGGCAGATACGCAGTATTTT.

As DNA, the CDR3 is TGTGCCACCTCGTGGGGGCCGGTCACCGGGGAGCTGTTTTTT. Encoded protein: CATSWGPVTGELFF. V is TRBV12-3 or TRBV12-4 and J is TRBJ2-2; D may be TRBD1 (6 bases). V lost 10 bases and J lost 4, with 16 bases in between. CDR3 length equals 14 residues.

The genes are TRBV20-1 and TRBJ2-5, with D hard to call. The CDR3 runs to 11 residues. V was shortened by 0 bases and J by 7 bases, with 6 bases between the two germline ends. Germline CDR1 and CDR2: DFQATT and SNEGSKA (reference sequence). DNA of the CDR3: TGCAGTGCTAGAGATCACAGGACCCAGTACTTC. Translating it yields CSARDHRTQYF.

A few counts support this clonotype. In this CDR3 the conserved last residue, phenylalanine or tryptophan, is missing, so a read error is likely. No DNA is shown, since the ends of the CDR3 on it are uncertain; the CDR3 is the one TCRdb lists. The V call is TRBV11-3, the J call TRBJ2-5; TRBD1 was called by the table and not checked on the DNA. Both ends counted, the CDR3 spans 9 residues. CDR1 and CDR2 (germline): SGHNT, YENEEA. CDR3 in amino acids: CASSLSPHS.

V usage is TRBV20-1 and J usage is TRBJ1-2, with D tentatively TRBD1 (6 bases). The V gene lost 0 bases and the J gene lost 5 bases, with 13 bases spanning the gap. CDR1 is DFQATT and CDR2 is SNEGSKA in the germline V gene (reference sequence). The CDR3 is 14 amino acids. The CDR3 DNA follows: TGCAGTGCTAGAGATCGGGGGGCCGAGTATGGCTACACCTTC. Amino acids: CSARDRGAEYGYTF.